This T cell receptor beta chain originates from a study of T cells after yellow fever vaccination. Generation of TCR cDNA used 5'RACE template switching (which added a universal primer site and UMIs). A single record per CDR3 protein comes from TCRdb applying MiXCR to the 5' RACE reads. The table includes under 300,000 distinct CDR3 sequences, around 13% detected once. This clonotype showed up many times. What it binds is unknown. Findings and caveats of the study: Clones that expanded after primary vaccination mostly reappeared after the booster (roughly 95% CD4, approximately 85% CD8).

The junction had 6 bases not matched to a gene; V was cut back by 4 bases and J by 0 bases. Per germline, CDR1 SGHDT and CDR2 YYEEEE. CDR3 length equals 16 residues. The chain employs TRBV5-6 and TRBJ2-4; the match to TRBD2 covers 8 bases. The sequenced sample was CD4+ T cells sorted from PBMCs, obtained 45 days after the yellow fever booster vaccination. This clonotype was sampled from a young man who received the YFV17D yellow fever vaccine. This CDR3 reads CASSLTSALAKNIQYF. The CDR3 nucleotides are TGTGCCAGCAGCCTGACTAGCGCCTTAGCCAAAAACATTCAGTACTTC.